This T cell receptor (beta chain) was captured by sequencing in a study of shared T cell receptors in the human thymus. Germline V gene sequence: CDR1 MGHRA, CDR2 YSYEKL. Trimming cost V 1 base and J 1 base; bases outside gene matches: 3. The CDR3 is 15 residues long. The protocol was immunoSEQ multiplex PCR, while the TCRdb copy is restricted to in-frame clones and leaves out a portion. The repertoire holds approximately 760,000 clones, with roughly 88% as singletons. Separately, the same data were catalogued under a study of human thymus T cells.

The J gene is TRBJ1-1, the V gene TRBV4-1, with TRBD1 matching over 7 bases. Specimen: thymocytes. The receptor's source is a girl under three years old with a congenital heart defect. The chain's CDR3 is CASSQVEGANTEAFF. The DNA of the CDR3 is TGCGCCAGCAGCCAAGTGGAGGGGGCGAACACTGAAGCTTTCTTT.